A selection of T cell receptor beta chains follows, all from one sample in a study of shared clonotypes between healthy human individuals. Data came from immunoSEQ multiplex PCR; TCRdb stores just in-frame clones and leaves some out. Among around 550,000 clones, 96% were seen once, and the ten largest hold 0.06%. Input material: naive CD4+ T cells sorted from blood. The receptors originated from a woman aged 25 to 39 in good health. Both conserved end residues are part of each CDR3. The order of the fields is J gene, V gene, D gene, clone size, CDR3 protein, CDR3 DNA. The D gene is left open where the match is weak. Only part of the rows carry a size: once, few, many, or a class if the clone is expanded.

TRBJ1-3 TRBV28 - - CASSSPEFSGNTIYF TGTGCCAGCAGCTCCCCCGAATTCTCTGGAAACACCATATATTTT
TRBJ1-2 TRBV5-4 TRBD1 - CASSLDRGYGYTF TGTGCCAGCAGCCTGGACAGGGGCTATGGCTACACCTTC
TRBJ2-1 TRBV18 - - CATKRGGNYNEQFF TGTGCCACCAAAAGAGGCGGTAATTACAATGAGCAGTTCTTC
TRBJ2-2 TRBV19 - - CASSPGHLGTGELFF TGTGCCAGTAGCCCAGGGCATCTGGGGACCGGGGAGCTGTTTTTT
TRBJ1-3 TRBV7-2 - few CASSLVVSGSGNTIYF TGTGCCAGCAGCTTAGTCGTGTCGGGCTCTGGAAACACCATATATTTT
TRBJ2-3 TRBV20-1 - - CTSRVDTQYF TGCACTTCCCGGGTCGATACGCAGTATTTT
TRBJ2-5 TRBV6-1 TRBD2 - CASSAPPGREDEETQYF TGTGCCAGCAGTGCCCCTCCGGGGCGGGAGGACGAAGAGACCCAGTACTTC
TRBJ2-3 TRBV11-2 - - CASSLIAANTDTQYF TGTGCCAGCAGCTTAATCGCGGCAAACACAGATACGCAGTATTTT
TRBJ1-2 TRBV19 - - CASSIGAPLDYGYTF TGTGCCAGTAGTATAGGCGCTCCCCTTGACTATGGCTACACCTTC
TRBJ2-7 TRBV6-1 - - CASSEDWVEQYF TGTGCCAGCAGTGAGGACTGGGTCGAGCAGTACTTC
TRBJ2-3 TRBV19 TRBD2 - CASSTKREGNRDTQYF TGTGCCAGTAGTACTAAGCGGGAGGGAAATAGAGATACGCAGTATTTT
TRBJ1-1 TRBV28 - - CASSFGGETEAFF TGTGCCAGCAGTTTCGGGGGAGAAACTGAAGCTTTCTTT
TRBJ1-2 TRBV7-2 - - CASSFNRGGYTF TGTGCCAGCAGCTTTAACAGAGGGGGCTACACCTTC
TRBJ2-3 TRBV5-6 TRBD2 - CASSSTGLAGDTQYF TGTGCCAGCAGCTCTACGGGACTAGCGGGAGATACGCAGTATTTT
TRBJ2-7 TRBV28 - - CASRGPGPTYEQYF TGTGCCAGCAGAGGGCCAGGGCCGACCTACGAGCAGTACTTC
TRBJ1-3 TRBV5-5 - - CASILSSLSGNTIYF TGTGCCAGCATTCTTTCGTCGCTCTCTGGAAACACCATATATTTT
TRBJ2-7 TRBV4-2 - - CASSQNRATYEQYF TGTGCCAGCAGCCAAAACAGGGCCACCTACGAGCAGTACTTC
TRBJ2-1 TRBV7-7 TRBD2 - CASSDGLAGRDEQFF TGTGCCAGCAGCGACGGACTAGCGGGGCGGGATGAGCAGTTCTTC
TRBJ2-2 TRBV6-4 - - CASSRDFNTGELFF TGTGCCAGCAGTAGGGACTTTAACACCGGGGAGCTGTTTTTT
TRBJ2-6 TRBV7-9 - - CASSTRDIISPGANVLTF TGTGCCAGCAGCACCCGGGACATTATATCGCCTGGGGCCAACGTCCTGACTTTC
TRBJ2-3 TRBV28 - - CASSKRGGTDTQYF TGTGCCAGCAGTAAGAGGGGGGGCACAGATACGCAGTATTTT
TRBJ2-7 TRBV10-3 TRBD1 - CAISPGTGAYEQYF TGTGCCATCAGTCCCGGGACAGGGGCCTACGAGCAGTACTTC
TRBJ2-7 TRBV6-5 - once CASSPCGVYF TGTGCCAGCAGTCCCTGTGGGGTTTACTTC
TRBJ2-7 TRBV5-4 - - CASSGDPAGSYEQYF TGTGCCAGCAGCGGGGACCCGGCAGGCTCCTACGAGCAGTACTTC
TRBJ2-2 TRBV11-2 - - CASSLFMQNTGELFF TGTGCCAGCAGCTTATTTATGCAGAACACCGGGGAGCTGTTTTTT
TRBJ2-3 TRBV5-1 TRBD2 - CASSLWEIAGGPIDTQYF TGCGCCAGCAGCTTGTGGGAAATAGCGGGAGGGCCAATAGATACGCAGTATTTT
TRBJ2-7 TRBV27 - - CASRTTGFIDEQYF TGTGCCAGCCGGACCACAGGGTTTATCGACGAGCAGTACTTC
TRBJ1-1 TRBV5-1 TRBD1 - CASSDRTGPTEAFF TGCGCCAGCAGCGACCGGACAGGGCCCACTGAAGCTTTCTTT
TRBJ1-5 TRBV28 - - CASSLGGQPQHF TGTGCCAGCAGTTTAGGGGGGCAGCCCCAGCATTTT
TRBJ2-5 TRBV19 TRBD2 - CASRRTSGFQETQYF TGTGCCAGTAGGAGGACTAGCGGCTTTCAAGAGACCCAGTACTTC
TRBJ2-7 TRBV19 - once CASSKAGTSYEQYF TGTGCCAGTAGCAAAGCCGGGACGTCCTACGAGCAGTACTTC
TRBJ1-4 TRBV7-9 - - CASSLGQAESLPPLFF TGTGCCAGCAGCTTAGGTCAGGCGGAAAGCTTGCCCCCCCTGTTTTTT
TRBJ1-1 TRBV27 - - CASSRLLGDTEAFF TGTGCCAGCAGCAGGCTCCTCGGAGACACTGAAGCTTTCTTT
TRBJ1-5 TRBV6-5 - - CASSYSQATQPQHF TGTGCCAGCAGTTACTCACAGGCAACTCAGCCCCAGCATTTT
TRBJ2-3 TRBV7-8 - - CASSLDWGTDTQYF TGTGCCAGCAGCTTGGACTGGGGCACAGATACGCAGTATTTT
TRBJ1-3 TRBV2 TRBD1 once CASSDRGLGNTIYF TGTGCCAGCAGCGACAGGGGGCTCGGAAACACCATATATTTT
TRBJ1-5 TRBV7-8 TRBD1 - CASSRQGSGSNQPQHF TGTGCCAGCAGCCGACAGGGGTCTGGTAGCAATCAGCCCCAGCATTTT
TRBJ2-3 TRBV5-1 TRBD1 - CASSLGGGELTTHTDTQYF TGCGCCAGCAGCTTGGGAGGGGGCGAACTTACGACCCACACAGATACGCAGTATTTT
TRBJ1-4 TRBV4-1 TRBD1 once CASSQRGQGAQKLFF TGCGCCAGCAGCCAACGGGGACAGGGGGCCCAAAAACTGTTTTTT
TRBJ2-2 TRBV2 - - CASSEGVGGTGELFF TGTGCCAGCAGTGAAGGTGTCGGGGGCACCGGGGAGCTGTTTTTT